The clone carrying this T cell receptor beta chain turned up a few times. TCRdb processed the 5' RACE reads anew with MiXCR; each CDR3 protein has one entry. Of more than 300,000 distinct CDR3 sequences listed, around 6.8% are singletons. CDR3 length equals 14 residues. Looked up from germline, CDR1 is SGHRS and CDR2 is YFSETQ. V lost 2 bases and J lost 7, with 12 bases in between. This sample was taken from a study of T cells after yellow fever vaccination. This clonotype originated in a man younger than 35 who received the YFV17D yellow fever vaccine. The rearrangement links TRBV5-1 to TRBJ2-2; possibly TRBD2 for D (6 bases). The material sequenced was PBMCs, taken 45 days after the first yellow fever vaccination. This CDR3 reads CASSLGGAGGELFF. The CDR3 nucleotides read TGCGCCAGCAGCTTAGGAGGGGCCGGCGGGGAGCTGTTTTTT.